This T cell receptor beta chain derives from a study of blood T cell repertoires in COVID-19. Study in general: The samples span acute and convalescent COVID-19 from the United States, Italy and Spain. In each case, the material was cDNA or gDNA derived from T cells, B-cell-depleted T cells, or PBMCs.

In the source study's methods: Reference gene primer amplification gave estimated nucleated cell counts. The table came from immunoSEQ multiplex PCR; TCRdb's copy has only in-frame clones and leaves some out. V and J calls and clone size follow that table, whereas D and trimming were derived from the DNA. The sample lists fewer than 150,000 clones, 87% occurring once. Per the germline V gene, CDR1 is LNHDA and CDR2 is SQIVND (reference sequence). This CDR3 comprises 16 residues. The junction had 2 bases not matched to a gene; V was cut back by 6 bases and J by 0 bases. The chain links TRBV19 to TRBJ2-1, with 13 bases fitting TRBD2. The sequence derives from a human donor in a cohort sampled during active COVID-19. The sample consisted of peripheral blood. Written as DNA, the CDR3 is TGTGCCAGTAGGGGGACTAGCGGGACCTCCTACAATGAGCAGTTCTTC. Translating gives CASRGTSGTSYNEQFF.